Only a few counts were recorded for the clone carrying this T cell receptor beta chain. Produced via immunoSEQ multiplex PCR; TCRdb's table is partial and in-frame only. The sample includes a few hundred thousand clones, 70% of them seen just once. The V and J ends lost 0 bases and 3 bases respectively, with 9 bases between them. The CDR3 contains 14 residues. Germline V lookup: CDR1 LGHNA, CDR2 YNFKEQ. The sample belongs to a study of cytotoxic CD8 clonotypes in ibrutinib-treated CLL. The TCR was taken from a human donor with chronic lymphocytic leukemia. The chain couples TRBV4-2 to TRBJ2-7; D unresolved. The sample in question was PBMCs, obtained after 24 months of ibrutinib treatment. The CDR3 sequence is CASSQERSGYEQYF. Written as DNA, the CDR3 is TGTGCCAGCAGCCAAGAGCGATCAGGCTACGAGCAGTACTTC.